This T cell receptor (beta chain) was identified during a study of low-dose radiotherapy and immunotherapy resistance in tumors. The wider study: The schedule for Cohort 2 used 1 Gy per fraction every two weeks, which added up to 13 Gy over 26 weeks.

This clonotype was detected many times. This sample's time point: before trial treatment. The patients who were eligible all carried advanced solid tumors that lacked tumor-infiltrating lymphocytes, meaning the tumors were TIL-negative. Primers targeting TRAV and TRBV primed first-strand cDNA, covering alpha and beta chains. TCR amplification ran 15 to 25 PCR cycles using constant-region and V-primer adapter primers. In TCRdb, the reads were re-called with MiXCR into one record per CDR3 protein. The sample lists 65,000 to 90,000 distinct CDR3 sequences, 18% occurring once. This sequence originates from a male donor with prostate cancer. Sequenced material: PBMCs, taken before treatment.

CDR3 region: CASSLSVGEGQPQHF. DNA of the CDR3: TGTGCCAGCAGCTTATCGGTAGGGGAAGGCCAGCCCCAGCATTTT. The chain employs TRBV7-2 and TRBJ1-5; D is possibly TRBD1 (5 bases). Per germline, CDR1 SGHTA and CDR2 FQGNSA. Trimming left V 2 bases short and J 7 bases short, with 15 bases between. This CDR3 contains 15 residues.